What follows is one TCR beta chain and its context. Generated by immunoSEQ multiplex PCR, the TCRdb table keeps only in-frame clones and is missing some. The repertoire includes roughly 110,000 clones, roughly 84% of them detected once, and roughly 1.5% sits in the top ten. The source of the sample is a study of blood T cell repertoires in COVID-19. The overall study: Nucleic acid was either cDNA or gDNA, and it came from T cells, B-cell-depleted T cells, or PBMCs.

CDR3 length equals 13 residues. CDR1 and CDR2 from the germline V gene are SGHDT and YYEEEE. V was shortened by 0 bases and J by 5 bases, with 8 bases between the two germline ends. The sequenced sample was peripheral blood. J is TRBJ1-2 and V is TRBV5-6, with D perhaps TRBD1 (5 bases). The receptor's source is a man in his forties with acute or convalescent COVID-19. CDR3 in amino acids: CASSLERGYGYTF. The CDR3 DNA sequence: TGTGCCAGCAGCTTGGAAAGGGGATATGGCTACACCTTC.